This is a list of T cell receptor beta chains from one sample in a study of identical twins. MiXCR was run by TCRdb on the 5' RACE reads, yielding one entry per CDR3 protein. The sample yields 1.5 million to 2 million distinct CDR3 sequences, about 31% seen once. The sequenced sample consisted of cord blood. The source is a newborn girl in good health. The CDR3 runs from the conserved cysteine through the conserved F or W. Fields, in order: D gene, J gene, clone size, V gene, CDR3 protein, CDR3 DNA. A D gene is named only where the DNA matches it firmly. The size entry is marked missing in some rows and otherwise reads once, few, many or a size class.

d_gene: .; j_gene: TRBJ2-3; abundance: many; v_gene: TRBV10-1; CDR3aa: CASSNGGTDTQYF; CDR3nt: TGCGCCTCATCAAACGGGGGAACAGATACGCAGTATTTT
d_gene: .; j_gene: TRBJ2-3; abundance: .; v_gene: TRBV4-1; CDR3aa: CASSQMGISTGTQYF; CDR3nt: TGCGCCAGCAGCCAAATGGGTATTAGCACGGGTACGCAGTATTTT
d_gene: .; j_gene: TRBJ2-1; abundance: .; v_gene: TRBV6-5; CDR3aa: CASTKPRDNEQFF; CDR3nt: TGTGCCAGCACAAAACCCAGGGACAATGAGCAGTTCTTC
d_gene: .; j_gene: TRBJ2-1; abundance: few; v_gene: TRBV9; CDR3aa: CASSGDRGLSYNEQFF; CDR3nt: TGTGCCAGCAGCGGAGATAGGGGACTCTCCTACAATGAGCAGTTCTTC
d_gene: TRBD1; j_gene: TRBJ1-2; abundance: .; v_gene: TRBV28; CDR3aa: CASTRTGDPYGYTF; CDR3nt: TGTGCCAGCACAAGGACAGGGGACCCCTATGGCTACACCTTC
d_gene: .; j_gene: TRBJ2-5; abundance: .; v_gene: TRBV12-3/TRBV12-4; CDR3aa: CASTFSNKETQYF; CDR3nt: TGTGCCAGCACCTTTAGTAACAAAGAGACCCAGTACTTC
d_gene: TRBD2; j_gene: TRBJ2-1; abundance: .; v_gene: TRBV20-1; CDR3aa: CSALSGTTSYNEQFF; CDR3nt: TGCAGTGCCCTGTCCGGGACTACCTCCTACAATGAGCAGTTCTTC
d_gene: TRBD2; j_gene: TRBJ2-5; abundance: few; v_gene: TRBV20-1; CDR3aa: CSARGSGVETQYF; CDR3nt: TGCAGTGCTAGGGGTAGCGGGGTAGAGACCCAGTACTTC
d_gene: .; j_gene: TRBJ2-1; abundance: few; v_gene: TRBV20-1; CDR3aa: CSASMDEQFF; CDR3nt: TGCAGTGCTAGTATGGATGAGCAGTTCTTC
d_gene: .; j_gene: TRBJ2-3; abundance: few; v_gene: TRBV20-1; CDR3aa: CSPAIARGADTQYF; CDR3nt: TGCAGTCCCGCGATAGCGAGAGGGGCGGATACGCAGTATTTT
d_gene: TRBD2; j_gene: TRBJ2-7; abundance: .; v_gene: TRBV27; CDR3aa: CASSPTSGGVYEQYF; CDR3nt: TGTGCCAGCAGTCCCACTAGCGGGGGGGTCTACGAGCAGTACTTC
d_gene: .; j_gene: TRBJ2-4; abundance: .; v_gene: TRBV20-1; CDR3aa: CSARPSPIQYF; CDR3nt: TGCAGTGCACGCCCCTCCCCCATTCAGTACTTC
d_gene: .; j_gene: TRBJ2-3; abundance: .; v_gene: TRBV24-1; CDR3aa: CATSDLPAGHSVDTQYF; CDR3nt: TGTGCCACCAGTGATTTGCCGGCCGGGCACTCCGTAGATACGCAGTATTTT
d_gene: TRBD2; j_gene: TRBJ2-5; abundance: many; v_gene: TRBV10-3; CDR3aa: CAISEASGKETQYF; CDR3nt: TGTGCCATCAGTGAGGCTAGCGGGAAGGAGACCCAGTACTTC
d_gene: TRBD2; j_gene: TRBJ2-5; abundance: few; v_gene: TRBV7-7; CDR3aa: CASSFGLAGYQETQYF; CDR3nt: TGTGCTAGCAGCTTCGGACTAGCGGGATACCAAGAGACCCAGTACTTC
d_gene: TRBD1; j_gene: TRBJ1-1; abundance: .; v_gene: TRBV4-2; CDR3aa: CASSQEARGQIEAFF; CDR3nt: TGTGCCAGCAGCCAAGAAGCCAGGGGGCAGATTGAAGCTTTCTTT
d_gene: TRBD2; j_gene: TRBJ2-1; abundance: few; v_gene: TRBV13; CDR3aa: CASSFSGSADEQFF; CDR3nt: TGTGCCAGCAGCTTTAGCGGGAGCGCGGATGAGCAGTTCTTC
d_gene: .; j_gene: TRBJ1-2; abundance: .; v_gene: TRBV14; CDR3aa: CPSSRALVYGYTF; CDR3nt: TGTCCCAGCAGCAGGGCCCTTGTCTATGGCTACACCTTC
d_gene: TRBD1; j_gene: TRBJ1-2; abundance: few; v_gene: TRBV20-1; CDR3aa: CSASREGQGSYTF; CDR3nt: TGCAGTGCTAGTAGGGAGGGACAGGGGAGCTACACCTTC
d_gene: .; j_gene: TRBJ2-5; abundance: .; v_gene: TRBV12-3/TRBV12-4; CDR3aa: CASRGLSVEQYF; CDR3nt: TGTGCCAGCAGAGGTCTGAGTGTTGAGCAGTACTTC
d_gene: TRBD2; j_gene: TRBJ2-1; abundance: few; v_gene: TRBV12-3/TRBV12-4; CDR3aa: CASSILAGAHEQFF; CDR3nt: TGTGCCAGCAGTATACTAGCGGGAGCCCATGAGCAGTTCTTC
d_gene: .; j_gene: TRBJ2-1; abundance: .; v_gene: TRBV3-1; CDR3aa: CASSPVWDNEQFF; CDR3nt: TGTGCCAGCAGCCCTGTCTGGGACAATGAGCAGTTCTTC
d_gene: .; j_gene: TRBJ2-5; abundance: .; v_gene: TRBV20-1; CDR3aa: CSAPTQQETQYF; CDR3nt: TGCAGTGCCCCCACCCAACAAGAGACCCAGTACTTC
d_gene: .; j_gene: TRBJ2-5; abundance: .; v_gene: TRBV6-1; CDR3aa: CASSGESMVLEETQYF; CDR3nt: TGTGCCAGCAGTGGAGAGAGTATGGTGCTTGAAGAGACCCAGTACTTC
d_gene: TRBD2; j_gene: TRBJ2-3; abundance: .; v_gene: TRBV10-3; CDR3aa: CAISAQLAVGADTQYF; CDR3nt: TGTGCCATCAGTGCCCAACTAGCGGTAGGAGCAGATACGCAGTATTTT
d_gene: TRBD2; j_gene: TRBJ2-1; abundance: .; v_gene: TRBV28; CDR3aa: CASSWRGLAGVRRHNEQFF; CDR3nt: TGTGCCAGCAGTTGGAGGGGGCTAGCGGGAGTGAGAAGGCACAATGAGCAGTTCTTC
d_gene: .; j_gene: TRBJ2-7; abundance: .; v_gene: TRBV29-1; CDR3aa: CSVHGQSSYNEQYF; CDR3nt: TGCAGCGTACACGGACAGAGCTCCTACAATGAGCAGTACTTC
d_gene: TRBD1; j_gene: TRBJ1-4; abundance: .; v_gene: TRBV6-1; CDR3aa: CASSDSGTGDEKLFF; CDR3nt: TGTGCCAGCAGTGACTCCGGGACAGGGGATGAAAAACTGTTTTTT
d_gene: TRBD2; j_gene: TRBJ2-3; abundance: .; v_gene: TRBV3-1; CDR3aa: CASSQEGLADTDTQYF; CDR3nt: TGTGCCAGCAGCCAAGAGGGACTAGCGGACACAGATACGCAGTATTTT
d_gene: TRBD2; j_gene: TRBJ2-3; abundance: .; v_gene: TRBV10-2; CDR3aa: CASRSTSGTDTQYF; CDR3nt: TGCGCCAGCAGATCGACTAGCGGCACAGATACGCAGTATTTT
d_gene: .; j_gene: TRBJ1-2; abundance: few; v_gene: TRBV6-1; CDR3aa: CASSGIYGYTF; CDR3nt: TGTGCCAGCAGCGGAATCTATGGCTACACCTTC
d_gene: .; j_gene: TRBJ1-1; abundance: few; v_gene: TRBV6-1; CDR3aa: CASSGRVMNTEAFF; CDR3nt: TGTGCCAGCAGTGGCAGGGTCATGAACACTGAAGCTTTCTTT
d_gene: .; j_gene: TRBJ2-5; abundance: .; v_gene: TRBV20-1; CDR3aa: CSARLYHEQYF; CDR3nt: TGCAGTGCTAGACTTTACCATGAGCAGTACTTC
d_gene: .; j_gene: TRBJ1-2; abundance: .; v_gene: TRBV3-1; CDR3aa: CASSQDRANHGYTF; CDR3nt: TGTGCCAGCAGCCAAGATAGGGCCAACCATGGCTACACCTTC
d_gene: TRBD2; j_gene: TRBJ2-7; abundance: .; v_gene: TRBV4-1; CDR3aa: CASSRRTWRTSKDEQYF; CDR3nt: TGCGCCAGCAGCCGAAGAACTTGGAGGACTAGCAAGGACGAGCAGTACTTC
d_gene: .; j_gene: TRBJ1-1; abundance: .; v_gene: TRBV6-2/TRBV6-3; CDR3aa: CASTHGGPEAFF; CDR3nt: TGTGCCAGCACCCACGGAGGGCCTGAAGCTTTCTTT
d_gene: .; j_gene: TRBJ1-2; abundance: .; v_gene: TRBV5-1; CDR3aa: CASSLGPGGLYGYTF; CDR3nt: TGCGCCAGCAGCTTGGGTCCTGGTGGGCTCTATGGCTACACCTTC
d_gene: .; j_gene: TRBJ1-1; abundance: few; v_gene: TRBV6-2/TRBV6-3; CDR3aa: CASSYFIRPGTGEAFF; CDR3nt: TGTGCCAGCAGTTACTTCATTAGGCCGGGAACGGGTGAAGCTTTCTTT
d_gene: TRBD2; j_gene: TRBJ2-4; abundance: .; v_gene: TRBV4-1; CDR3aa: CASSPRLAGVSEAKNIQYF; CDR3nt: TGCGCCAGCAGCCCGAGACTAGCGGGAGTTTCGGAGGCCAAAAACATTCAGTACTTC
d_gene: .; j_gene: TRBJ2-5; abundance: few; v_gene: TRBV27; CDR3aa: CASSLLGENQETQYF; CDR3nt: TGTGCCAGCAGTTTATTAGGGGAGAACCAAGAGACCCAGTACTTC
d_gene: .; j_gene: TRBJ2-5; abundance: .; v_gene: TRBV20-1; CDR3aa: CSAPRGHQETQYF; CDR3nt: TGCAGTGCCCCGAGAGGGCACCAAGAGACCCAGTACTTC
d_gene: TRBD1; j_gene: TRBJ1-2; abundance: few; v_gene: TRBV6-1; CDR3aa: CASSEIGTGGLGYGYTF; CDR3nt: TGTGCCAGCAGTGAAATTGGGACAGGGGGCTTGGGCTATGGCTACACCTTC
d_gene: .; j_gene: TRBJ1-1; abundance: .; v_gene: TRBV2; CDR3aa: CASSEDRRMDAFF; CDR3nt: TGTGCCAGCAGTGAAGACCGGCGGATGGACGCTTTCTTT
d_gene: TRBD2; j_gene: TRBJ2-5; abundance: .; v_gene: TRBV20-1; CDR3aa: CSARLAEKKWGQETQYF; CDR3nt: TGCAGTGCACGGCTAGCGGAAAAGAAATGGGGCCAAGAGACCCAGTACTTC